What follows are 4 T cell receptor beta chains derived from one specimen sequenced in a study of shared clonotypes between healthy human individuals. Only in-frame clones appear in the TCRdb table, and some are missing; sequencing was by immunoSEQ multiplex PCR. The top ten clones hold approximately 0.95% of a sample with 950,000 to 1,200,000 clones, 77% of them seen once. Sequenced material: memory CD4+ T cells from PBMCs. Specified subset: CD45RA-negative fraction. These TCRs come from a man aged 18 to 29 in good health. Some clones in this sample may be carry-over from other donors' samples.

This chain joins TRBV2 and TRBJ2-7, with 7 bases that match TRBD2. This CDR3 spans 12 amino acids. The germline gives CDR1 SNHLY, CDR2 FYNNEI. The ends lost 6 bases at V and 3 bases at J; junction bases unmatched: 2. CDR3 sequence (DNA): TGTGCCAGCAGAGCGGGATTCTACGAGCAGTACTTC. This gives the protein CASRAGFYEQYF.

This rearrangement joins TRBV4-1 to TRBJ1-3; 8 bases align to TRBD1. J lost 3 bases, V lost 4 bases, and 11 bases had no gene match. In germline, CDR1 is MGHRA, CDR2 YSYEKL. This CDR3 has 17 residues. CDR3 sequence (DNA): TGCGCCAGCAGCCCCGAAAGGCAGGGGGCATATGGAAACACCATATATTTT. Its translation: CASSPERQGAYGNTIYF.

The table lists this clone with a count of one. A much larger clone lies one base from this, so it may be a read error. The rearrangement links TRBV25-1 to TRBJ1-6; D ambiguous. CDR3 size: 13 residues. In germline, CDR1 is MGHDK, CDR2 SYGVNS. Deletions cut 4 bases from V and 11 bases from J, with 12 bases between. The CDR3 DNA reads TGTGCCAGCAGTGGATCTGAGAATCCACCCCTCCACTTT. This translates into CASSGSENPPLHF.

The chain carries TRBV15 and TRBJ2-7; no definite D call. The V end lost 0 bases, the J end lost 4 bases, and 10 bases lay between the germline ends. Germline loops: CDR1 LNHNV, CDR2 YYDKDF (reference sequence). This CDR3 is built from 14 residues. The CDR3, as DNA: TGTGCCACCAGCAGAGAGAGCAACCGATACGAGCAGTACTTC. Residues: CATSRESNRYEQYF.